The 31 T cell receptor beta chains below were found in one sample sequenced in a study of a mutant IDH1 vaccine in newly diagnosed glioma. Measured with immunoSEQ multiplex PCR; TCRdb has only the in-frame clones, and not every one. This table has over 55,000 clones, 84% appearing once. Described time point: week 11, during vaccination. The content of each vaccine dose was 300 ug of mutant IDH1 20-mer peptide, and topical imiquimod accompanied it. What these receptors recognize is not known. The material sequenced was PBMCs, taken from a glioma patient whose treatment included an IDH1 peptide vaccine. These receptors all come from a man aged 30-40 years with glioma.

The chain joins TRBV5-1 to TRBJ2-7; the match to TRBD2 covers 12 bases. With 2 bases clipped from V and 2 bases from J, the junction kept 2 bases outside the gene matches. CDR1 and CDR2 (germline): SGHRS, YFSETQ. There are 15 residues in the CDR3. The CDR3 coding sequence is TGCGCCAGCAGCTTTAGACTAGCGGGGGCCTACGAGCAGTACTTC. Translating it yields CASSFRLAGAYEQYF.

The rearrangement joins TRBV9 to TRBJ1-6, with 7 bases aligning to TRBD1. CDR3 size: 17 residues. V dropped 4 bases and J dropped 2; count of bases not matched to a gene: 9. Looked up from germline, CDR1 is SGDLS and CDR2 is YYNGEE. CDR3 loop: CASSPRDRETYNSPLHF. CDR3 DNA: TGTGCCAGCAGCCCAAGGGACAGAGAAACCTATAATTCACCCCTCCACTTT.

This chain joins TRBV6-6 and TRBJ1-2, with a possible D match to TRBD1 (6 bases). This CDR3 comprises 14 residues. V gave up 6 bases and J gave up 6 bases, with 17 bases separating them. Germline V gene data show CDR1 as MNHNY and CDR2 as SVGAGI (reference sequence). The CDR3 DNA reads TGTGCCAGCAGAACAGGGAATTCCATTCATGGCTACACCTTC. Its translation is CASRTGNSIHGYTF.

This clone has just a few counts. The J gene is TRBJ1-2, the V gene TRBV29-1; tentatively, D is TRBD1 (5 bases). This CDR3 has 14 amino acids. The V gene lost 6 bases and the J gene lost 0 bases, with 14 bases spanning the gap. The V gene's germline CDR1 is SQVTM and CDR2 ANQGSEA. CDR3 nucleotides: TGCAGCGTAAAACACAGGTTAACTAACTATGGCTACACCTTC. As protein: CSVKHRLTNYGYTF.

The DNA for the CDR3 is TGTGCCAGCTCACGAGATAGGTCCGCAGATACGCAGTATTTT. It codes for CASSRDRSADTQYF. The chain joins TRBV18 to TRBJ2-3; D ambiguous. V lost 4 bases, J lost 4 bases, and 12 bases lay in between. Germline V gene data show CDR1 as KGHSH and CDR2 as LQKENI. The CDR3 runs 14 residues.

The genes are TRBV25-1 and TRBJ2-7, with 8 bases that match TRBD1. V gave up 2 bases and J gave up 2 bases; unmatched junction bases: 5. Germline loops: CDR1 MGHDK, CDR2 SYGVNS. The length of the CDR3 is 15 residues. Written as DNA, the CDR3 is TGTGCCAGCAGTGAAGGTGGACAGGGCCCCTACGAGCAGTACTTC. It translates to CASSEGGQGPYEQYF.

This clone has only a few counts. In nucleotides, the CDR3 is TGTGCCAGCACCCCAGCCTTGAATCAGCCCCAGCATTTT. Encoded protein: CASTPALNQPQHF. The chain carries TRBV6-5 and TRBJ1-5, with D unclear. The ends were cut back, 7 bases at V and 4 bases at J, with 11 bases in the middle. The CDR3 sequence is 13 residues long. The germline V gene has CDR1 MNHEY and CDR2 SVGAGI.

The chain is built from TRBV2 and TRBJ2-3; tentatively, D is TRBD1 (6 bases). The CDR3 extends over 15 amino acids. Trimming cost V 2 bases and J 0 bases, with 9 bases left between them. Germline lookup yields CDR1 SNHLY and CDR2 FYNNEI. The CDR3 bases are TGTGCCAGCAGTGAAATTACAGGGAGCACAGATACGCAGTATTTT. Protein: CASSEITGSTDTQYF.

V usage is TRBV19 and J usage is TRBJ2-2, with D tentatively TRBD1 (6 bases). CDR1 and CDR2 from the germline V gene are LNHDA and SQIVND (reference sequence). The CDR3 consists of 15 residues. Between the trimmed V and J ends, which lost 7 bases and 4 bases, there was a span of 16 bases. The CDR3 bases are TGTGCCAGTAAGTCGGACAGACCCTTCACCGGGGAGCTGTTTTTT. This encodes CASKSDRPFTGELFF.

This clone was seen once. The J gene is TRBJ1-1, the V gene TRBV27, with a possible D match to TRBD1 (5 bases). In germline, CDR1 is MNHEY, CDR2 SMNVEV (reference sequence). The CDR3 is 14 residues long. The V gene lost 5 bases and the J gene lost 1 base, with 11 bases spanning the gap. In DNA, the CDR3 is TGTGCCAGCAGTCCGGTCACAGGGAACACTGAAGCTTTCTTT. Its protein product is CASSPVTGNTEAFF.

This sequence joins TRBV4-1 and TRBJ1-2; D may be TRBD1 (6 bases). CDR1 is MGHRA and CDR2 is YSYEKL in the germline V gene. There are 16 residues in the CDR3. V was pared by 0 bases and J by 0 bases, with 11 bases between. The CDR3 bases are TGCGCCAGCAGCCAAGATAGGCGACAGGCTAACTATGGCTACACCTTC. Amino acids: CASSQDRRQANYGYTF.

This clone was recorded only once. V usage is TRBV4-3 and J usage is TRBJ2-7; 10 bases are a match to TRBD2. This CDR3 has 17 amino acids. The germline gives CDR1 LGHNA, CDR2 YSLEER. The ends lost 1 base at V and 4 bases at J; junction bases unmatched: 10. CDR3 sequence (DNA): TGCGCCAGCAGCCAAGGGAAAGAGCGGGGGGGCGGGTACGAGCAGTACTTC. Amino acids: CASSQGKERGGGYEQYF.

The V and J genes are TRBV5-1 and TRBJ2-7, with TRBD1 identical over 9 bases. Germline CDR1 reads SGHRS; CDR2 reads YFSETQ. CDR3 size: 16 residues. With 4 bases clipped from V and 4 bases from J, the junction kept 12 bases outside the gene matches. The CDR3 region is CASSQTYRGQGYEQYF. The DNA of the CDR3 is TGCGCCAGCAGCCAGACTTACAGGGGGCAAGGGTACGAGCAGTACTTC.

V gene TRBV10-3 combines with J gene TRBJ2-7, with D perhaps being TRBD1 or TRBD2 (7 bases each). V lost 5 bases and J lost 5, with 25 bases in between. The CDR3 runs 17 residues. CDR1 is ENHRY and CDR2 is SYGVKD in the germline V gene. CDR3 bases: TGTGCCATCAGTCCCCCCGGGGGGACAGAACGAAGGCACGAGCAGTACTTC. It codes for CAISPPGGTERRHEQYF.

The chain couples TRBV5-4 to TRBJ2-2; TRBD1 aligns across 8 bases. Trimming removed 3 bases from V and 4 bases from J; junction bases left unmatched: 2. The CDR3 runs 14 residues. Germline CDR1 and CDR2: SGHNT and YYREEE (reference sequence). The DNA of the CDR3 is TGTGCCAGCAGCTATCAGGGGGCCACCGGGGAGCTGTTTTTT. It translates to CASSYQGATGELFF. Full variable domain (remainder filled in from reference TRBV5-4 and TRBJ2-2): ETGVTQSPTHLIKTRGQQVTLRCSSQSGHNTVSWYQQALGQGPQFIFQYYREEENGRGNFPPRFSGLQFPNYSSELNVNALELDDSALYLCASSYQGATGELFFGEGSRLTVL.

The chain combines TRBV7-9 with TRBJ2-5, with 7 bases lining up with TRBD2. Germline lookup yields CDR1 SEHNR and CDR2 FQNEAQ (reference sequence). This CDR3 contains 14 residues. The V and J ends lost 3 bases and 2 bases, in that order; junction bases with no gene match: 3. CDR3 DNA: TGTGCCAGCAGCTTCGGGGGGAATCAAGAGACCCAGTACTTC. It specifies CASSFGGNQETQYF.

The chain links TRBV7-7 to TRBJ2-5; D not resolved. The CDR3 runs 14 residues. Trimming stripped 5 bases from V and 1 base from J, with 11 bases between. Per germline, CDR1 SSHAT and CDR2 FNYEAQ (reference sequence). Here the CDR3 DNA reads TGTGCCAGCAGCGGAGCATGGGCCCAAGAGACCCAGTACTTC. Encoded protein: CASSGAWAQETQYF.

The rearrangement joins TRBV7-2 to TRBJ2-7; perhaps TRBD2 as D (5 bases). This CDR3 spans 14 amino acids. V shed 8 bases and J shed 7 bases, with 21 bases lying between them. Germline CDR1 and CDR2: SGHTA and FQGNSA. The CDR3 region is CASGPRAESGEQYF. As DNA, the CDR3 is TGTGCCAGCGGGCCCCGGGCAGAATCGGGAGAGCAGTACTTC.

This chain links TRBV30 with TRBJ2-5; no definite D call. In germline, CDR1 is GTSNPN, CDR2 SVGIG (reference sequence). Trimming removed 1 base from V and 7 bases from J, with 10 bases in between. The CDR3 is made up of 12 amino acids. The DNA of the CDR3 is TGTGCCTGGAGTGACGTGAGCCGGACCCAGTACTTC. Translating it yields CAWSDVSRTQYF.

CDR3 nucleotide sequence: TGTGCCAGCAGCGAGGGACTAGCGGGGGGGTATGAGCAGTTCTTC. It is translated as CASSEGLAGGYEQFF. The chain employs TRBV14 and TRBJ2-1; 16 bases fit TRBD2. The V gene end was trimmed by 5 bases and the J gene end by 8 bases; junction bases not matched to a gene: 3. The CDR3 sequence is 15 residues long. Germline V gene data show CDR1 as SGHDN and CDR2 as FVKESK.

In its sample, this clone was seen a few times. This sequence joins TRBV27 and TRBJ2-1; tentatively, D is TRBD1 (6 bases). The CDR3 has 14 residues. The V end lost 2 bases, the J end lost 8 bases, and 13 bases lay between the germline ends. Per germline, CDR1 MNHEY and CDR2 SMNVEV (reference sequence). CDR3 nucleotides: TGTGCCAGCAGTTTACAGGGGCTTACAGATGAGCAGTTCTTC. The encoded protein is CASSLQGLTDEQFF.

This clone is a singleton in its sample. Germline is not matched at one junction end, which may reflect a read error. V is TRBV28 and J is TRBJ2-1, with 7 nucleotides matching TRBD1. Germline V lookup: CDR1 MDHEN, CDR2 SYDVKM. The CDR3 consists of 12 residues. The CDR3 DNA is TGTGCCAGCAGTTTATCTGACAGGGCTTCGGTCTTC. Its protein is CASSLSDRASVF.

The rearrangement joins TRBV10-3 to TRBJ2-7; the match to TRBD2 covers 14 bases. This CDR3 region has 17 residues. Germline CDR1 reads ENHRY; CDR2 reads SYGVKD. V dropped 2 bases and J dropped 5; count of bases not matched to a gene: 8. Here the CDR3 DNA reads TGTGCCATCAGTGAGCTTTTCGGGACTAGCGGGAGTCACGAGCAGTACTTC. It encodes CAISELFGTSGSHEQYF.

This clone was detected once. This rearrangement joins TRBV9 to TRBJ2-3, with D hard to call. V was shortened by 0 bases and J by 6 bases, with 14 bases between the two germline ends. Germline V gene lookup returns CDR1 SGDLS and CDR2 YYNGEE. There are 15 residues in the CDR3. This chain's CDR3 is CASSVARTAFDTQYF. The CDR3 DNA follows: TGTGCCAGCAGCGTAGCTAGGACCGCCTTCGATACGCAGTATTTT. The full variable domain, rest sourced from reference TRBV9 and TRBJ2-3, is DSGVTQTPKHLITATGQRVTLRCSPRSGDLSVYWYQQSLDQGLQFLIQYYNGEERAKGNILERFSAQQFPDLHSELNLSSLELGDSALYFCASSVARTAFDTQYFGPGTRLTVL.

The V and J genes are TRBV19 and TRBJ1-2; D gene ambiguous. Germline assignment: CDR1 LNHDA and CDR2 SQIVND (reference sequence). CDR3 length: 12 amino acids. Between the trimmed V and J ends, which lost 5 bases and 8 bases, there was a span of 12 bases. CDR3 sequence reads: CASSLTGSGYTF. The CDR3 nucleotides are TGTGCCAGTAGTCTTACCGGAAGCGGCTACACCTTC.

The CDR3: CASSLSNRGGTEAFF. The CDR3 DNA reads TGTGCCAGCAGCTTAAGTAACCGGGGCGGAACTGAAGCTTTCTTT. This sequence joins TRBV7-9 and TRBJ1-1, with D possibly matching TRBD1 (5 bases). The CDR3 is 15 residues long. CDR1 SEHNR and CDR2 FQNEAQ come from the germline V gene (reference sequence). The V gene lost 2 bases and the J gene lost 5 bases, with 15 bases spanning the gap.

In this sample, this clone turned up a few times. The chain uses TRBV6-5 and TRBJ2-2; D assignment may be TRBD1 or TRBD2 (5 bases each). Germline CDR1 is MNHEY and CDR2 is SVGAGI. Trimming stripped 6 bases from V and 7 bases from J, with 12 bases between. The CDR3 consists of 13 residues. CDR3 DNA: TGTGCCAGCAGCACAGGAGAGGGCGGGGAGCTGTTTTTT. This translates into CASSTGEGGELFF.

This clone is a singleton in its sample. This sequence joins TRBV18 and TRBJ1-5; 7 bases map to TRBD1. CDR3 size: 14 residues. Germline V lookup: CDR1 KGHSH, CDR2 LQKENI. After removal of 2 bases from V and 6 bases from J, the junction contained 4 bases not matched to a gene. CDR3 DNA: TGTGCCAGCTCACCAAGACAGGGACTTCAGCCCCAGCATTTT. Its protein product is CASSPRQGLQPQHF. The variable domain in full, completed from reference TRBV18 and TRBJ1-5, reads NAGVMQNPRHLVRRRGQEARLRCSPMKGHSHVYWYRQLPEEGLKFMVYLQKENIIDESGMPKERFSAEFPKEGPSILRIQQVVRGDSAAYFCASSPRQGLQPQHFGDGTRLSIL.

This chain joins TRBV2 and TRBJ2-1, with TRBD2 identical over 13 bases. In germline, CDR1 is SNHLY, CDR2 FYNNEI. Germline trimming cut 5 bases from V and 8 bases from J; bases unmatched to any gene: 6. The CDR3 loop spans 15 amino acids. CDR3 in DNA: TGTGCCAGCAGTATAGGACTAGCGGGAGTTCATGAGCAGTTCTTC. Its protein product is CASSIGLAGVHEQFF.

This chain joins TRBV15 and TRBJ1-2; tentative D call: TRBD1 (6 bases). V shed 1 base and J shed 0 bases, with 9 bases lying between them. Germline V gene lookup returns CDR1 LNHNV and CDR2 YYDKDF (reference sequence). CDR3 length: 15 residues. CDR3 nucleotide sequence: TGTGCCACCAGCAGAGGGGACATCCCTAACTATGGCTACACCTTC. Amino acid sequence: CATSRGDIPNYGYTF.

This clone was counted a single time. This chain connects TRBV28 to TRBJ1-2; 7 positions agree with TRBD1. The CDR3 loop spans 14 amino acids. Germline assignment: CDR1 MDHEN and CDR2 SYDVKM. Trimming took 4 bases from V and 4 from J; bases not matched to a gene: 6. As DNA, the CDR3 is TGTGCCAGCAGTTCCAACAGGGGTACCTATGGCTACACCTTC. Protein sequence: CASSSNRGTYGYTF.